The source of this T cell receptor (beta chain) is a study of regulatory T cells in long-lasting Graves disease. About this clonotype: Its matching antigen is unknown.

This CDR3 has 14 amino acids. CDR1 and CDR2 from the germline V gene are WSHSY and SAAADI. The V and J ends lost 6 bases and 4 bases respectively, with 15 bases between them. The time point denotes: newly diagnosed GD, antithyroid drugs for less than 3 months. The authors made the TCR library using RNA they extracted from PBMCs. Peripheral blood, 7 to 9.5 milliliters per patient, was collected in EDTA tubes. The authors built TCR beta libraries using iRepertoire HTBI primers and Arm-PCR of CDR3 regions. Via MiXCR, TCRdb re-called the multiplex PCR reads, giving one row per CDR3 protein. The table shows 200,000 to 250,000 distinct CDR3 sequences, with 18% occurring only once. The study's findings and limits: Favored gene segments in persistent disease were TRBV28, TRBJ1-2 and TRBJ2-5. TCR diversity was lower in persistent Graves' patients than in newly diagnosed ones.

V usage is TRBV10-2 and J usage is TRBJ2-5; D is unresolved. The specimen comprised peripheral blood mononuclear cells (PBMCs), sampled at new diagnosis, from a patient treated with antithyroid drugs. The receptor comes from a female donor with Graves disease. The CDR3 DNA sequence: TGCGCCAGCAGCTCCGGGCCCGGTGGAGAGACCCAGTACTTC. Its protein product is CASSSGPGGETQYF.